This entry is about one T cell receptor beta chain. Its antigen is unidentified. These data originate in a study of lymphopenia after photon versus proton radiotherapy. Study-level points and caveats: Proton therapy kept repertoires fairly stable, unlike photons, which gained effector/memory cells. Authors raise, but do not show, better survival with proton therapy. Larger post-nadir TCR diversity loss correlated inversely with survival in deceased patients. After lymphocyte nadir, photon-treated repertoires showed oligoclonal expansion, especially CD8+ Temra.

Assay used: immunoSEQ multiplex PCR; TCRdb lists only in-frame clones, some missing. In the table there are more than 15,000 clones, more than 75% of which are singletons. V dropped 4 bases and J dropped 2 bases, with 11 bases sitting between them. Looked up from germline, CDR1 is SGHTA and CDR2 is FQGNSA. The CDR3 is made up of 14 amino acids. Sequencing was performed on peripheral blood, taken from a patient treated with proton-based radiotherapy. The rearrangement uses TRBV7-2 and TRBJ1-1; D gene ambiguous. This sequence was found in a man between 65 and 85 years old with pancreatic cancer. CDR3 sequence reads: CASSSARGNTEAFF. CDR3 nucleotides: TGTGCCAGCAGCTCTGCACGAGGAAACACTGAAGCTTTCTTT.